This TCR beta chain was captured by sequencing in a study of Tregs in tolerant kidney transplant recipients. About the study: Mixed chimerism was transient after nonmyeloablative marrow transplants from related graft donors.

As concerns this clone: Its antigen is undetermined. The read ends 3 residues shy of where the CDR3 ends; the end is completed using the germline J gene.

Whole-study findings and limits: Activated donor B cell expansion appeared to reveal the most relevant donor-specific TCRbeta repertoire. Some patients' samples used different primers over time, so nucleotide sequences weren't comparable.

The CDR3 loop spans 12 amino acids. The V end was cut by 1 base, the J end by 6 bases, with 4 bases between. Germline lookup yields CDR1 LNHDA and CDR2 SQIVND (reference sequence). Some clones are missing from TCRdb's copy, which holds only in-frame ones; the method was immunoSEQ multiplex PCR. The record lists approximately 35,000 clones, of which the ten most abundant hold roughly 7.5%. Unstimulated regulatory T cells (CD4+CD25+CD127-), CD4+CD25- non-regulatory cells, CD4 and CD8 cells were FACS-sorted from thawed PBMCs. The starting material was CD8+ T cells from blood, obtained before the transplant. This chain uses TRBV19 with TRBJ1-5; D not certain. The sequence was obtained from a human donor who received a combined kidney and bone marrow transplant. CDR3 amino acids: CASSIVVQPQHF. The sequenced CDR3 bases are TGTGCCAGTAGTATAGTCGTTCAGCCC.